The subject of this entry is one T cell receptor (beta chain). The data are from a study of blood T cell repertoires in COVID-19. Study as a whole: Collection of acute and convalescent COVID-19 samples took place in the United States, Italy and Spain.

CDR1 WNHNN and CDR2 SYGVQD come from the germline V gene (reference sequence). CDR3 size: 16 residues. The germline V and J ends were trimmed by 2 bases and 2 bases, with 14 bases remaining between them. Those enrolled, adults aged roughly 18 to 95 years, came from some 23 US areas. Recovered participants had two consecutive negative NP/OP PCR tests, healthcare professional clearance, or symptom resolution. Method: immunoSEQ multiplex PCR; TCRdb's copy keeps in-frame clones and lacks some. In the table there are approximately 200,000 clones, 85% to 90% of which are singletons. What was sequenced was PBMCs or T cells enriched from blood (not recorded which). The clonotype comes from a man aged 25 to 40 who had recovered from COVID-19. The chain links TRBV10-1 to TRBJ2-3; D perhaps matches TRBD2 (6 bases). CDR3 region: CASSEARAGLTDTQYF. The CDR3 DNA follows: TGCGCCAGCAGTGAGGCTCGTGCGGGGCTCACAGATACGCAGTATTTT.